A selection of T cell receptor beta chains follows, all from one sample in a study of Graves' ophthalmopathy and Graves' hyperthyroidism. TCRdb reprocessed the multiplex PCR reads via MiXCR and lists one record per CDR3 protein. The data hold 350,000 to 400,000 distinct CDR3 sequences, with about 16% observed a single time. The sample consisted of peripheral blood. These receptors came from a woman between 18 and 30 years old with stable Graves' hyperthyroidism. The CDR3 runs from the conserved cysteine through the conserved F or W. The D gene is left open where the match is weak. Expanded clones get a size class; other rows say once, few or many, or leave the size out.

DNA: TGTGCCAGCAGCTTAGGCGGCCAGGGGGCTAGCGGGGAGCTGTTTTTT; CDR3: CASSLGGQGASGELFF; V: TRBV11-2; D: TRBD1; J: TRBJ2-2; size: few
DNA: TGTGCCAGCAGTGAAGCCATCCAGGGTTGGGTGATGAACACTGAAGCTTTCTTT; CDR3: CASSEAIQGWVMNTEAFF; V: TRBV6-1; D: .; J: TRBJ1-1; size: many
DNA: TGCAGTGCTCCGAATTGGGTTGCAGGGGGCTTAGGCAATCAGCCCCAGCATTTT; CDR3: CSAPNWVAGGLGNQPQHF; V: TRBV20-1; D: TRBD1; J: TRBJ1-5; size: .
DNA: TGCGCCAGCAGTGAGCGAATCACCGGGGAGCTGTTTTTT; CDR3: CASSERITGELFF; V: TRBV10-2; D: .; J: TRBJ2-2; size: many
DNA: TGCAGCGTTCGGAGGGGACAGGGTTACGAGCAGTACTTC; CDR3: CSVRRGQGYEQYF; V: TRBV29-1; D: TRBD1; J: TRBJ2-7; size: many
DNA: TGTGCCAGCAGCTCCGGTCCCAACTATGGCTACACCTTC; CDR3: CASSSGPNYGYTF; V: TRBV7-3; D: .; J: TRBJ1-2; size: many
DNA: TGTGCCAGCAGCCGGACGGACAGATCCTATGGCTACACCTTC; CDR3: CASSRTDRSYGYTF; V: TRBV7-2; D: .; J: TRBJ1-2; size: few
DNA: TGTGCCAGCAGCTTCAGCTCCTCCCGAACGAGCTCCTATAATTCACCCCTCCACTTT; CDR3: CASSFSSSRTSSYNSPLHF; V: TRBV7-3; D: .; J: TRBJ1-6; size: .
DNA: TGCGCCAGCAGCTTGGGTGTCCTGAACACTGAAGCTTTCTTT; CDR3: CASSLGVLNTEAFF; V: TRBV5-1; D: .; J: TRBJ1-1; size: .
DNA: TGTGCCAGCAACAATCCCGGGACAGCCTACGAGCAGTACTTC; CDR3: CASNNPGTAYEQYF; V: TRBV6-2/TRBV6-3; D: TRBD1; J: TRBJ2-7; size: .
DNA: TGTGCCAGCAGTTACCTAATAGCGGATACCCAAGAGACCCAGTACTTC; CDR3: CASSYLIADTQETQYF; V: TRBV6-2/TRBV6-3; D: .; J: TRBJ2-5; size: many
DNA: TGTGCCAGCAGCGACATCCGCCGACGTGGAGCTTTCTTT; CDR3: CASSDIRRRGAFF; V: TRBV7-9; D: .; J: TRBJ1-1; size: many
DNA: TGTGCCAGCAGCTTAGGGCCGGGACTAGCGGGGGTTCACTCCTACGAGCAGTACTTC; CDR3: CASSLGPGLAGVHSYEQYF; V: TRBV11-1; D: TRBD2; J: TRBJ2-7; size: .
DNA: TGTGCCAGCAGTTTAAGGGGGGGCTTAAATGGCTACACCTTC; CDR3: CASSLRGGLNGYTF; V: TRBV12-3/TRBV12-4; D: .; J: TRBJ1-2; size: few
DNA: TGTGCCAGCAGTGAAATACGGGACAGCGAAGCTTTCTTT; CDR3: CASSEIRDSEAFF; V: TRBV6-4; D: TRBD1; J: TRBJ1-1; size: many
DNA: TGTGCCAGCTCACCTGGGCAAAGGGGGAACTATGGCTACACCTTC; CDR3: CASSPGQRGNYGYTF; V: TRBV18; D: .; J: TRBJ1-2; size: many
DNA: TGCAGCGTTGAAGAGGGTGACAGGGTACATGGCTACACCTTC; CDR3: CSVEEGDRVHGYTF; V: TRBV29-1; D: TRBD1; J: TRBJ1-2; size: many
DNA: TGTGCCAGCAGCTCACCTCGACAGGCCGACTATGGCTACACCTTC; CDR3: CASSSPRQADYGYTF; V: TRBV7-9; D: .; J: TRBJ1-2; size: many
DNA: TGTGCCAGCAGCTTAGATATCGCGGGGGGCATGGAGACCCAGTACTTC; CDR3: CASSLDIAGGMETQYF; V: TRBV11-2; D: TRBD2; J: TRBJ2-5; size: many
DNA: TGTGCCTGGAGGTGGGCCCCCAACACTGAAGCTTTCTTT; CDR3: CAWRWAPNTEAFF; V: TRBV30; D: .; J: TRBJ1-1; size: .
DNA: TGTGCCAGTAGAAAGGGGAACTATGGCTACACCTTC; CDR3: CASRKGNYGYTF; V: TRBV19; D: .; J: TRBJ1-2; size: many
DNA: TGTGCCAGCAGCGTAGGGGCCAGGGCTGGGGAGCTGTTTTTT; CDR3: CASSVGARAGELFF; V: TRBV11-1; D: .; J: TRBJ2-2; size: .
DNA: TGTGCCATCCGACAGGGACTGAACACTGAAGCTTTCTTT; CDR3: CAIRQGLNTEAFF; V: TRBV11-3; D: TRBD1; J: TRBJ1-1; size: once
DNA: TGTGCCAGCAGTGGATGGGACAGCAAGGGCTATGGCTACACCTTC; CDR3: CASSGWDSKGYGYTF; V: TRBV6-1; D: TRBD1; J: TRBJ1-2; size: many
DNA: TGCAGTGCTCGTCCTCCTGGCGGGGGGGCTAACACCGGGGAGCTGTTTTTT; CDR3: CSARPPGGGANTGELFF; V: TRBV20-1; D: TRBD2; J: TRBJ2-2; size: many
DNA: TGTGCCAGCAGCCCACAAGGGACGAATTGGGAACCTGTAGGCTACACCTTC; CDR3: CASSPQGTNWEPVGYTF; V: TRBV25-1; D: .; J: TRBJ1-2; size: many
DNA: TGTGCCAGCAGTCGATCTAGCGGTCTCGCTGGGGCCAACGTCCTGACTTTC; CDR3: CASSRSSGLAGANVLTF; V: TRBV12-3/TRBV12-4; D: TRBD2; J: TRBJ2-6; size: many
DNA: TGTGCCAGCAGTTTCCGGACAGGGGGATTTACTCAGCCCCAGCATTTT; CDR3: CASSFRTGGFTQPQHF; V: TRBV28; D: TRBD1; J: TRBJ1-5; size: many
DNA: TGCGCCAGCAGGCTTGACAGGGGTAAGGACACTGAAGCTTTCTTT; CDR3: CASRLDRGKDTEAFF; V: TRBV4-1; D: TRBD1; J: TRBJ1-1; size: many
DNA: TGTGCCAGCAGATGGGACAGGGGCGGCGGGGAGCTGTTTTTT; CDR3: CASRWDRGGGELFF; V: TRBV6-1; D: TRBD1; J: TRBJ2-2; size: many
DNA: TGTGCCAGCAGTGCCAGGGACAGTGTACCACATGAAGCTTTCTTT; CDR3: CASSARDSVPHEAFF; V: TRBV2; D: TRBD1; J: TRBJ1-1; size: many
DNA: TGTGCCAGCAGCTCCCGGGACAGCAACACCGGGGAGCTGTTTTTT; CDR3: CASSSRDSNTGELFF; V: TRBV7-8; D: TRBD1; J: TRBJ2-2; size: .
DNA: TGTGCCAGCAGTTGGACAGGGGCCTATGGCCACACCTTC; CDR3: CASSWTGAYGHTF; V: TRBV28; D: TRBD1; J: TRBJ1-2; size: many
DNA: TGTGCCAGCAGTGATGTGGGCCTCTCCTATGGCTACACCTTC; CDR3: CASSDVGLSYGYTF; V: TRBV2; D: .; J: TRBJ1-2; size: many
DNA: TGTGCCAGCAGTGAACGGAGAACCGGGGAGCTGTTTTTT; CDR3: CASSERRTGELFF; V: TRBV6-4; D: .; J: TRBJ2-2; size: once
DNA: TGTGCCAGCAGCCGCGGGGTAACCTCCTACGAGCAGTACTTC; CDR3: CASSRGVTSYEQYF; V: TRBV2; D: .; J: TRBJ2-7; size: many
DNA: TGTGCCAGCAGCCCCAGGTGGAACACCATATATTTT; CDR3: CASSPRWNTIYF; V: TRBV3-1; D: .; J: TRBJ1-3; size: .
DNA: TGTGCCAGCGGGTGGGGGCCTAACACCGGGGAGCTGTTTTTT; CDR3: CASGWGPNTGELFF; V: TRBV6-1; D: .; J: TRBJ2-2; size: .
DNA: TGTGCCAGCAGCTTTAACGGCCGCAATCAGCCCCAGCATTTT; CDR3: CASSFNGRNQPQHF; V: TRBV7-9; D: .; J: TRBJ1-5; size: many
DNA: TGTGCCAGCAGCATGGCCGGGATGGTTACCGGGGAGCTGTTTTTT; CDR3: CASSMAGMVTGELFF; V: TRBV7-6; D: .; J: TRBJ2-2; size: .
DNA: TGTGCCAGCAGTTTATGGGGCGGCGGGGAGCTGTTTTTT; CDR3: CASSLWGGGELFF; V: TRBV27; D: .; J: TRBJ2-2; size: many
DNA: TGTGCCAGCAGTTACGACGGGGGCACTGAAGCTTTCTTT; CDR3: CASSYDGGTEAFF; V: TRBV6-5; D: .; J: TRBJ1-1; size: many
DNA: TGTGCCAGCAGCCTAGAGATAGGCACTGAAGCTTTCTTT; CDR3: CASSLEIGTEAFF; V: TRBV3-1; D: .; J: TRBJ1-1; size: .
DNA: TGTGCTAGTGGTTTGGTCAGGGAGTCGGGGGTCCGGGGCACTGAAGCTTTCTTT; CDR3: CASGLVRESGVRGTEAFF; V: TRBV12-5; D: .; J: TRBJ1-1; size: few
DNA: TGTGCCAGCAGTACCTGGACAGTAAAAGCTAACTATGGCTACACCTTC; CDR3: CASSTWTVKANYGYTF; V: TRBV6-1; D: .; J: TRBJ1-2; size: .
DNA: TGTGCCAGCAGTTTGTTATGGTGGGATGAGGATACGCAGTATTTT; CDR3: CASSLLWWDEDTQYF; V: TRBV12-3/TRBV12-4; D: .; J: TRBJ2-3; size: few